This T cell receptor (beta chain) stems from a study of human T cells and chemical hapten exposure. About the study: From small differences in pooled library volume came most of the variation in per-sample TCR yields. Points from the study as a whole: DPC sensitization left the count of TCRs above 1 in 1000 unchanged.

This clonotype was counted a few times. Its antigen is undetermined. Trimming cost V 3 bases and J 9 bases; bases outside gene matches: 9. The CDR3 is 15 amino acids. Germline V gene data show CDR1 as KGHDR and CDR2 as SFDVKD. Documented time point: healthy volunteer bleed at 2 weeks. The study extracted total RNA from unfractionated whole blood. The study used a library that attached unique molecular identifiers to individual cDNA molecules. Original handling: The median was around 91,000 TCRs per sample, ranging roughly 20,000 to 750,000. TCRdb reprocessed the RACE reads via MiXCR and lists one record per CDR3 protein. The V and J calls follow TCRdb's processing rather than the paper's. Of roughly 120,000 distinct CDR3 sequences in the sample, 8.5% to 9.5% were seen once.

The source material was whole blood. The gene calls are TRBV24-1 and TRBJ2-1; 8 bases align to TRBD1. This sequence originates from a male donor in good health. Some clones in this sample may be carry-over from other donors' samples. This chain's CDR3 is CATSDSGQGRGEQFF. CDR3 DNA sequence: TGTGCCACCAGTGATAGCGGACAGGGACGAGGTGAGCAGTTCTTC.